A selection of T cell receptor beta chains follows, all from one sample in a study of blood T cells in healthy people across ages. One entry per CDR3 protein results from TCRdb running MiXCR on the 5' RACE reads. Of over a million distinct CDR3 sequences listed, 35% to 50% are singletons. The specimen was blood. Receptors originate from a woman aged 60-75 years in good health. CDR3s include the opening cysteine and the closing phenylalanine or tryptophan. D genes are given only for firm matches. Not every row has a clone size; where given, it reads once, few, many or a size class.

v_call: TRBV6-4; j_call: TRBJ2-2; d_call: TRBD2; clone_size: -; cdr3_nt: TGTGCCAGCCGGTTGAGTAGCGGGAGTGTCACCGGGGAGCTGTTTTTT; cdr3_aa: CASRLSSGSVTGELFF
v_call: TRBV30; j_call: TRBJ2-1; d_call: -; clone_size: -; cdr3_nt: TGTACGGGGTGGAACAATGAGCAGTTCTTC; cdr3_aa: CTGWNNEQFF
v_call: TRBV7-9; j_call: TRBJ2-3; d_call: TRBD2; clone_size: -; cdr3_nt: TGTGCCAGCAGCTACCTTAGCGGGCAAGTCACAGATACGCAGTATTTT; cdr3_aa: CASSYLSGQVTDTQYF
v_call: TRBV5-1; j_call: TRBJ1-1; d_call: -; clone_size: -; cdr3_nt: TGCGCCAGCAGCTTGGCCAGGTCATACGTAGGCACTGAAGCTTTCTTT; cdr3_aa: CASSLARSYVGTEAFF
v_call: TRBV2; j_call: TRBJ2-5; d_call: -; clone_size: -; cdr3_nt: TGTGCCAGCAGTGAGGACAGACAACTCTACAATGAGCAGTACTTC; cdr3_aa: CASSEDRQLYNEQYF
v_call: TRBV27; j_call: TRBJ2-4; d_call: -; clone_size: -; cdr3_nt: TGTGCCAGCATGGGGAGGAGAGGAGAAGCCAAAAACATTCAGTACTTC; cdr3_aa: CASMGRRGEAKNIQYF
v_call: TRBV5-4; j_call: TRBJ2-1; d_call: TRBD2; clone_size: -; cdr3_nt: TGTGCCAGCAGCTTGTGGGGGGGTCACAATGAGCAGTTCTTC; cdr3_aa: CASSLWGGHNEQFF
v_call: TRBV11-3; j_call: TRBJ2-1; d_call: -; clone_size: -; cdr3_nt: TGTGCCAGCAGTCAAAGTCTAGCGCTCAATGAGCAGTTCTTC; cdr3_aa: CASSQSLALNEQFF
v_call: TRBV7-2; j_call: TRBJ2-2; d_call: -; clone_size: -; cdr3_nt: TGTGCCAGCAGCTCCAAGGCGGGATCGAACACCGGGGAGCTGTTTTTT; cdr3_aa: CASSSKAGSNTGELFF
v_call: TRBV27; j_call: TRBJ2-7; d_call: -; clone_size: -; cdr3_nt: TGTGCCAGCCACGGCGCCTACGAGCAGTACTTC; cdr3_aa: CASHGAYEQYF
v_call: TRBV7-9; j_call: TRBJ2-7; d_call: -; clone_size: few; cdr3_nt: TGTGCCAGCACCCTCGGTAGCTCCTACGAGCAGTACTTC; cdr3_aa: CASTLGSSYEQYF
v_call: TRBV20-1; j_call: TRBJ2-7; d_call: -; clone_size: -; cdr3_nt: TGCAGTGCCCGGGGACTGAGGCCCTACGAGCAGTACTTC; cdr3_aa: CSARGLRPYEQYF
v_call: TRBV7-8; j_call: TRBJ1-2; d_call: -; clone_size: -; cdr3_nt: TGTGCCAGCAGCTTAGTCTCCGGGGCTCATGGCTACACCTTC; cdr3_aa: CASSLVSGAHGYTF
v_call: TRBV6-6; j_call: TRBJ2-5; d_call: TRBD1; clone_size: few; cdr3_nt: TGTGCCAGCAGTTTATTAACCGGGACAGGGCCCCAAGAGACCCAGTACTTC; cdr3_aa: CASSLLTGTGPQETQYF